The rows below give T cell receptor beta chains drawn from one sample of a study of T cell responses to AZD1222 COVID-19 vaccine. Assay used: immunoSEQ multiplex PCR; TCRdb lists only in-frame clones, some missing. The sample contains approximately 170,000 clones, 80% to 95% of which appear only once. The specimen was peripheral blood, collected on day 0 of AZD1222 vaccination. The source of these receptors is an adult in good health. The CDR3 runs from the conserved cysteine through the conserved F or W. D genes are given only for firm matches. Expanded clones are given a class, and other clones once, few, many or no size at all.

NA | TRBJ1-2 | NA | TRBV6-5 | CASSYSRGAGVGGYTF | TGTGCCAGCAGTTACTCGAGGGGGGCAGGGGTTGGTGGCTACACCTTC
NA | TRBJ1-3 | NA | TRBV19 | CATGGFSGNTIYF | TGTGCCACGGGGGGGTTCTCTGGAAACACCATATATTTT
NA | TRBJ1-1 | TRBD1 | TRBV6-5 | CASSKQGKNTEAFF | TGTGCCAGCAGTAAACAGGGGAAGAACACTGAAGCTTTCTTT
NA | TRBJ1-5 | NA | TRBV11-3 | CASSHLMRVVLRTGVQPQHF | TGTGCCAGCAGCCACCTCATGAGGGTGGTGCTGAGAACCGGCGTTCAGCCCCAGCATTTT
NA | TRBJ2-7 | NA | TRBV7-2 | CASSPERTDSYEQYF | TGTGCCAGCAGCCCCGAGAGAACGGACTCCTACGAGCAGTACTTC
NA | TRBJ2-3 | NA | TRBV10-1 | CASSESGAGRNF | TGCGCCAGCAGTGAGTCAGGGGCAGGGAGGAATTTT
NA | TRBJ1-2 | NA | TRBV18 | CASSPLDIAANYGYTF | TGTGCCAGCTCACCACTCGACATTGCAGCTAACTATGGCTACACCTTC
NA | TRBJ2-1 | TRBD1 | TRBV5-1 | CASSLAPQQGWNEQFF | TGCGCCAGCAGCTTGGCGCCCCAACAGGGGTGGAATGAGCAGTTCTTC
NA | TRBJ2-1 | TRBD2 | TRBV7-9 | CASRPGLAEYNEQFF | TGTGCCAGCAGGCCGGGACTAGCGGAATACAATGAGCAGTTCTTC
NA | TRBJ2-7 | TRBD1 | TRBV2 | CASSEAGPQGGSEQYF | TGTGCCAGCAGTGAAGCGGGGCCACAGGGGGGTAGCGAGCAGTACTTC
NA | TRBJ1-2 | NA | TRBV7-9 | CASSLRGETGYGYTF | TGTGCCAGCAGCTTACGGGGGGAGACAGGATATGGCTACACCTTC
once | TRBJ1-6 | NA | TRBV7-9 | CASSLGGGYNSPLHF | TGTGCCAGCAGCTTAGGAGGCGGCTATAATTCACCCCTCCACTTT
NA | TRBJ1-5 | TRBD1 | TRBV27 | CASSSTGGNQPQHF | TGTGCCAGCAGCTCCACAGGGGGCAATCAGCCCCAGCATTTT
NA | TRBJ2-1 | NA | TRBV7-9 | CASSLGDTMQFF | TGTGCCAGCAGCTTAGGGGACACCATGCAGTTCTTC
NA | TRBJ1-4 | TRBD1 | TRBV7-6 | CASSLDRGSNEKLFF | TGTGCCAGCAGCCTGGACAGGGGTTCTAATGAAAAACTGTTTTTT
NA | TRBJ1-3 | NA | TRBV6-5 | CASSQKRLSGNTIYF | TGTGCCAGCAGTCAGAAACGGTTGTCTGGAAACACCATATATTTT
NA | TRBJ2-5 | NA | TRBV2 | CASSAGWAGQETQYF | TGTGCCAGCAGTGCGGGTTGGGCAGGGCAAGAGACCCAGTACTTC
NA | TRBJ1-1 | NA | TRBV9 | CASSVDPLNTEAFF | TGTGCCAGCAGCGTAGATCCTTTGAACACTGAAGCTTTCTTT
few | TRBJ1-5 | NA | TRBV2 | CASSEGAFYQPQHF | TGTGCCAGCAGCGAAGGAGCCTTCTATCAGCCCCAGCATTTT
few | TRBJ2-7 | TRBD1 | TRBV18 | CASSPGQGLVKQYF | TGTGCCAGCTCACCGGGACAGGGGTTAGTCAAGCAGTACTTC
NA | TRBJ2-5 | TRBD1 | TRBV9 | CASSFRTGGETQYF | TGTGCCAGCAGCTTCAGGACAGGGGGAGAGACCCAGTACTTC
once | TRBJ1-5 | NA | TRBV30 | CAWSGVQGGLSQHF | TGTGCCTGGAGTGGGGTGCAGGGAGGTTTGTCCCAGCATTTT
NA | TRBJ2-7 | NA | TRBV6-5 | CASSPGSGLAYEQYF | TGTGCCAGCAGCCCGGGGAGCGGCCTGGCCTACGAGCAGTACTTC
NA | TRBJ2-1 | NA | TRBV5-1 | CASSLGASYNEQFF | TGCGCCAGCAGCTTAGGAGCATCCTACAATGAGCAGTTCTTC
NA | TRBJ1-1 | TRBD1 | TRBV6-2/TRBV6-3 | CASSYYRGSTEAFF | TGTGCCAGCAGTTATTACAGGGGTTCCACTGAAGCTTTCTTT
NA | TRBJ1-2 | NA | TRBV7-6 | CASSLGTADGYTF | TGTGCCAGCAGCTTAGGAACGGCCGATGGCTACACCTTC
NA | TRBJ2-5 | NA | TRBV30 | CAWSLARGPAQYF | TGTGCCTGGAGTCTAGCTCGGGGGCCGGCCCAGTACTTC
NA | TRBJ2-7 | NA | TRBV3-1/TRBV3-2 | CASSLLQGSEQYF | TGTGCCAGCAGCCTCCTACAGGGAAGCGAGCAGTACTTC
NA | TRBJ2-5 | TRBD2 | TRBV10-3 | CAISESLAGAPETQYF | TGTGCCATCAGTGAGTCCCTAGCGGGAGCCCCCGAGACCCAGTACTTC
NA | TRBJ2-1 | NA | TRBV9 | CASSVFERNEQFF | TGTGCCAGCAGCGTATTCGAGAGGAATGAGCAGTTCTTC
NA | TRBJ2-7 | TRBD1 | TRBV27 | CASRTGGSAAYEQYF | TGTGCCAGCAGGACAGGGGGCTCGGCAGCCTACGAGCAGTACTTC